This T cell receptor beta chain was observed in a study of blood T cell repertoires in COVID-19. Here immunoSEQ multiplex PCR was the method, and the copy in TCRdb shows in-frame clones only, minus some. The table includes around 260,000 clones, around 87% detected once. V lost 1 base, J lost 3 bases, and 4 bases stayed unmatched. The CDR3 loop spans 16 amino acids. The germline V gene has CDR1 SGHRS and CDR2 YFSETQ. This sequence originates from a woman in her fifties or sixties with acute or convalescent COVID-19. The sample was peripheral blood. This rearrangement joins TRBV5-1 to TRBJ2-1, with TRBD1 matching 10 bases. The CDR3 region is CASSLWGDRGYNEQFF. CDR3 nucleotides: TGCGCCAGCAGCTTGTGGGGGGACAGGGGCTACAATGAGCAGTTCTTC.